This paragraph reports one T cell receptor beta chain. Its cognate antigen is unknown. Trimming removed 0 bases from V and 4 bases from J, with 22 bases in between. Germline V gene data show CDR1 as SEHNR and CDR2 as FQNEAQ (reference sequence). This CDR3 has 19 amino acids. The sample belongs to a study of brain metastases from non-small cell lung cancer. Study findings and constraints: T-cell infiltration was lower in brain metastases than primaries (P < 0.001).

Repertoires were generated with immunoSEQ multiplex PCR, while TCRdb's copy carries only in-frame clones and drops some. Of about 3,100 clones in the sample, about 80% are singletons; the top ten hold 9.9%. What was sequenced was tissue from a brain metastasis. The V and J genes are TRBV7-9 and TRBJ1-3, with D unresolved. This sequence originates from a donor at least 40 years old with non-small cell lung cancer. For the CDR3, the DNA is TGTGCCAGCAGCTTAGCTAAGGCCCACGGGCTCTTAGGAGGAAACACCATATATTTT. Its protein product is CASSLAKAHGLLGGNTIYF.